The 23 T cell receptor beta chains listed next were all sequenced from one sample in a study of CD8+ T cells in alopecia areata. Investigators isolated RNA and reverse transcribed it into cDNA to act as the sequencing template. Profiled with immunoSEQ multiplex PCR; TCRdb holds only in-frame clones, not every one. The counts give about 270,000 clones, none of them seen only once; 0.9% to 1.5% is held by the top ten. Cells pooled from cutaneous lymph nodes were sorted on CD4, CD8alpha, NKG2D, NKG2ACE and other markers. The sequencing sample was made of CD4+ T cells sorted from a lymph node. All receptors come from a C3H/HeJ mouse with alopecia areata. This strain has MHC haplotype H2-k.

Turning to this clone: This could be a read error, since a much larger clone is one nucleotide away. Gene names follow the mouse nomenclature. The read gets to within 4 residues of the CDR3 end, and the germline J gene fills in the rest. The sample carries other DNA sequences with the same CDR3. The chain links TRBV13-1 to TRBJ2-1; a possible D gene is TRBD1 (5 bases). This CDR3 spans 13 amino acids. The germline V and J ends were trimmed by 3 bases and 1 base, with 5 bases remaining between them. Germline V lookup: CDR1 NSHNY, CDR2 SYGAGN. The chain's CDR3 is CASSAGNYAEQFF. The sequenced CDR3 bases are TGTGCCAGCAGTGCAGGGAACTATGCT.

This clone was found a few times. Gene names and germline refer to mouse. The read finishes 4 residues shy of the CDR3 end, and the germline J gene is used to complete it. The chain has TRBV31 and TRBJ1-2; tentatively, D is TRBD1 (5 bases). The CDR3 has 14 amino acids. V was trimmed by 0 bases and J by 0 bases, leaving 8 bases between them. The V gene's germline CDR1 is GKSSPN and CDR2 SITVG. The CDR3 loop reads CAWSLQVTNSDYTF. CDR3 DNA (partial): TGTGCCTGGAGTCTACAGGTCACAAACTCC.

This clone was seen a handful of times. Genes and germline come from the mouse. The CDR3 end lies 4 residues beyond the end of the read and is filled in from the germline J gene. V is TRBV1 and J is TRBJ2-1; no clear D. The germline V gene encodes CDR1 NSQYPW and CDR2 LRSPGD (reference sequence). V lost 0 bases, J lost 1 base, and 7 bases lay in between. The CDR3 length is 15 residues. The DNA read from the CDR3 is TGCACCTGCAGTGCAGAGACAACAAACTATGCT. Translation: CTCSAETTNYA. The CDR3 as a whole reads CTCSAETTNYAEQFF. Filled out from reference TRBV1 and TRBJ2-1, the complete variable domain reads VTLLEQNPRWRLVPRGQAVNLRCILKNSQYPWMSWYQQDLQKQLQWLFTLRSPGDKEVKSLPGADYLATRVTDTELRLQVANMSQGRTLYCTCSAETTNYAEQFFGPGTRLTVL.

Regarding this clone: Gene names denote mouse genes. The CDR3 end lies 4 residues beyond the end of the read and is filled in from the germline J gene. This chain connects TRBV13-2 to TRBJ2-5; TRBD2 matches at 11 bases. The germline CDR1 and CDR2 sequences are NNHNN and SYGAGS (reference sequence). J lost 0 bases, V lost 5 bases, and 11 bases had no gene match. This CDR3 is built from 18 residues. Incomplete CDR3 DNA: TGTGCCAGCGGGGCCGGGACTGGGGGACCCTTTAACCAAGAC. Amino acids: CASGAGTGGPFNQD. The CDR3, in full, reads CASGAGTGGPFNQDTQYF.

This clone was detected only a few times. Gene names refer to mouse genes. The read gets to within 4 residues of the CDR3 end, and the germline J gene fills in the rest. The rearrangement uses TRBV31 and TRBJ1-2, with D perhaps matching TRBD1 (6 bases). Germline assignment: CDR1 GKSSPN and CDR2 SITVG. Trimming removed 0 bases from V and 1 base from J, with 9 bases in between. This CDR3 is 14 amino acids long. The CDR3 sequence is CAWSLGQLNSDYTF. CDR3 bases read: TGTGCCTGGAGTCTAGGACAGTTAAACTCC.

This clone has just a few counts. Mouse gene names apply. The DNA ends 4 residues before the CDR3 does, and the rest of the CDR3 is filled in from the germline J gene. Other DNA variants within this sample encode the same CDR3. The chain links TRBV5 to TRBJ2-7; a possible D gene is TRBD2 (5 bases). Germline CDR1 LGHNA, CDR2 YNLKQL (reference sequence). The CDR3 runs 13 residues. CDR3 bases read: TGTGCCAGCAGCCAAGAATGGGGAGAT. Amino acid sequence: CASSQEWGD. The whole CDR3 sequence reads CASSQEWGDEQYF.

Only a few counts were recorded for this clone. Mouse gene names and germline throughout. The read ends 4 residues early relative to the CDR3; the germline J gene fills the gap. V gene TRBV19 combines with J gene TRBJ2-3; 8 bases are shared with TRBD1. Trimming at V came to 5 bases and at J to 0 bases, leaving 5 bases not matched to a gene. This CDR3 is built from 15 residues. Germline loops: CDR1 FNHDT, CDR2 SITEND (reference sequence). The sequenced part of the CDR3 DNA is TGTGCCAGCAGCATGACAGGGGAAAGTGCAGAA. Translated, it gives CASSMTGESAE. The whole CDR3 protein is CASSMTGESAETLYF.

This clone turned up a few times. The gene symbols are mouse symbols. The sequenced part of the CDR3 DNA is TGTGCTAGCAGTAGAGATAAGGACAAACCAAACACCGGG. This encodes CASSRDKDKPNTG. The complete CDR3 reads CASSRDKDKPNTGQLYF. This chain uses TRBV17 with TRBJ2-2; tentative D call: TRBD1 (5 bases). The read falls 4 residues short of the CDR3 end, and the missing part is taken from the germline J gene. V shed 0 bases and J shed 0 bases, with 11 bases lying between them. In germline, CDR1 is MNHDT, CDR2 YYDKIL. The CDR3 is 17 residues long.

As to this clone: The gene symbols are mouse symbols. Read data end 4 residues before the CDR3 end; the end is taken from the germline J gene. The chain has TRBV5 and TRBJ2-1; D is perhaps TRBD1 (6 bases). The CDR3 contains 16 residues. Germline V CDR1 and CDR2: LGHNA, YNLKQL (reference sequence). Trimming cost V 1 base and J 1 base, with 11 bases left between them. CDR3 loop: CASSQVVRGNYAEQFF. The part of the CDR3 DNA that was read is TGTGCCAGCAGCCAAGTCGTAAGGGGGAACTATGCT.

Details on this clone: A much more abundant neighbour one base away suggests this may be a read error. The listed genes are named as in mouse. The read ends 4 residues shy of where the CDR3 ends; the end is completed using the germline J gene. The J gene is TRBJ2-4, the V gene TRBV13-2; D is perhaps TRBD2 (6 bases). The CDR3 length is 13 residues. CDR1 is NNHNN, CDR2 SYGAGS, per germline (reference sequence). This CDR3 is CASGDGGENTLYF. The sequenced part of the CDR3 DNA is TGTGCCAGCGGTGATGGGGGGGAAAAC.

This clone was found a few times. The listed genes are named as in mouse. Read coverage stops 4 residues before the CDR3 terminus; the germline J gene supplies the remainder. The V and J genes are TRBV5 and TRBJ2-3; D remains unclear. Germline V gives CDR1 LGHNA, CDR2 YNLKQL (reference sequence). Trimming shortened V by 0 bases and J by 2 bases, and 9 bases separated the two germline ends. This CDR3 is built from 15 residues. The CDR3 DNA, read in part, is TGTGCCAGCAGCCAAGATACAGTATATGCAGAA. Amino acid sequence: CASSQDTVYAE. The full CDR3 protein reads CASSQDTVYAETLYF.

A note on this clone: Genes and germline are mouse. The missing CDR3 end, 4 residues past where the read stops, is filled in from the germline J gene. The chain employs TRBV1 and TRBJ2-2, with D tentatively TRBD1 (6 bases). Germline values: CDR1 NSQYPW, CDR2 LRSPGD (reference sequence). CDR3 length: 14 residues. V was cut by 3 bases and J by 6 bases, with 11 bases left in between. CDR3 DNA (partial): TGCACCTGCAGTGCGGGACATTTAGCCGGG. It yields the protein CTCSAGHLAG. The complete CDR3 protein is CTCSAGHLAGQLYF.

Ten or more counts support this clone. Gene names follow the mouse nomenclature. The read ends 4 residues before the CDR3 terminus; that terminus is restored from the germline J gene. The sample carries other DNA sequences with the same CDR3. V usage is TRBV13-1 and J usage is TRBJ2-4; D is ambiguous. This CDR3 comprises 13 residues. Trimming took off 0 bases at V and 0 bases at J, with 2 bases between the two ends. CDR1 is NSHNY, CDR2 SYGAGN, per germline. The CDR3 spells CASSDASQNTLYF. The covered CDR3 bases are TGTGCCAGCAGTGATGCTAGTCAAAAC.

As for this clone: The germline and genes are mouse ones. The read comes to an end 4 residues before the CDR3 does, leaving the germline J gene to fill in the end. The V gene is TRBV5, the J gene TRBJ2-5; D unclear. V lost 0 bases to trimming and J lost 0 bases, with 7 bases between them. There are 15 residues in the CDR3. CDR1 is LGHNA, CDR2 YNLKQL, per germline (reference sequence). The CDR3 region is CASSQDTVNQDTQYF. The covered CDR3 bases are TGTGCCAGCAGCCAAGATACAGTTAACCAAGAC.

As concerns this clone: Mouse names are used for the genes. The DNA ends 4 residues before the CDR3 does, and the rest of the CDR3 is filled in from the germline J gene. The chain carries TRBV13-1 and TRBJ2-3, with D tentatively TRBD1 (6 bases). Trimming took off 5 bases at V and 0 bases at J, with 13 bases between the two ends. There are 15 residues in the CDR3. Germline V gives CDR1 NSHNY, CDR2 SYGAGN. The CDR3 protein is CASSVTGTSAETLYF. The covered CDR3 bases are TGTGCCAGCAGCGTCACCGGGACAAGTGCAGAA.

The sample holds many counts of this clone. The listed genes are named as in mouse. The CDR3 extends 4 residues past the end of the read, so its final part is completed from the germline J gene. The V call is TRBV17, the J call TRBJ2-3, with a possible D match to TRBD2 (6 bases). The germline CDR1 and CDR2 sequences are MNHDT and YYDKIL. The CDR3 contains 15 residues. The V end lost 6 bases, the J end lost 0 bases, and 13 bases lay between the germline ends. The CDR3: CASSGDSSSAETLYF. The CDR3 bases that were read are TGTGCTAGCAGCGGGGACTCCTCTAGTGCAGAA.

This clone was found a few times. Genes here carry mouse names. The CDR3 end falls 4 residues outside the read, so it is completed with the germline J gene. This CDR3 is also generated by other DNA sequences in the sample. This chain uses TRBV19 with TRBJ2-1, with 8 bases matching TRBD1. Per the germline V gene, CDR1 is FNHDT and CDR2 is SITEND (reference sequence). Trimming removed 2 bases from V and 4 bases from J; junction bases left unmatched: 5. The CDR3 consists of 15 residues. The CDR3 loop reads CASSIPGQGYAEQFF. The DNA read from the CDR3 is TGTGCCAGCAGTATCCCCGGACAGGGTTATGCT.

In its sample, this clone was seen a few times. Here the gene names and germline are mouse. Read data end 4 residues before the CDR3 end; the end is taken from the germline J gene. This CDR3 is also generated by other DNA sequences in the sample. This chain joins TRBV1 and TRBJ2-3, with 8 positions matching TRBD2. Germline lookup yields CDR1 NSQYPW and CDR2 LRSPGD (reference sequence). With V trimmed by 3 bases and J by 1 base, 3 bases remained unmatched. This CDR3 contains 15 residues. CDR3 DNA (partial): TGCACCTGCAGTGCGGTACTGGGGGGTGCAGAA. Its translation: CTCSAVLGGAE. The entire CDR3 protein reads CTCSAVLGGAETLYF.

Comment on this clone: Genes here carry mouse names. The read falls 4 residues short of the CDR3 end, and the missing part is taken from the germline J gene. This chain uses TRBV13-1 with TRBJ1-1, with 7 bases matching TRBD1. Germline loops: CDR1 NSHNY, CDR2 SYGAGN. CDR3 length: 15 residues. The trim removed 2 bases at V and 3 bases at J, leaving 7 bases unmatched. Incomplete CDR3 DNA: TGTGCCAGCAGTGAAAACAGGGGTAGGGACACA. Translated, it gives CASSENRGRDT. The full CDR3 protein is CASSENRGRDTEVFF.

This clone was found many times. Mouse names are used for the genes. The read terminates 4 residues before the CDR3 end, so the remaining end is supplied by the germline J gene. This chain uses TRBV1 with TRBJ2-7; D may be TRBD1 (5 bases). Germline CDR1 is NSQYPW and CDR2 is LRSPGD (reference sequence). The CDR3 has 13 amino acids. The V end lost 1 base, the J end lost 2 bases, and 6 bases lay between the germline ends. The CDR3 here is CTCSAVGAYEQYF. The CDR3 DNA, read in part, is TGCACCTGCAGTGCAGTAGGGGCCTAT.

This clone was picked up a small number of times. All gene names here are mouse names. The read ends 4 residues early relative to the CDR3; the germline J gene fills the gap. The chain couples TRBV1 to TRBJ2-1, with 12 bases fitting TRBD2. Germline V CDR1 and CDR2: NSQYPW, LRSPGD (reference sequence). The CDR3 contains 14 residues. V shed 11 bases and J 2 bases; nucleotides not matched to a gene: 4. CDR3 region: CTHGTGGHYAEQFF. The CDR3 bases that were read are TGCACCCACGGGACTGGGGGGCACTATGCT. Using reference TRBV1 and TRBJ2-1 for the parts outside the CDR3, the full variable domain is VTLLEQNPRWRLVPRGQAVNLRCILKNSQYPWMSWYQQDLQKQLQWLFTLRSPGDKEVKSLPGADYLATRVTDTELRLQVANMSQGRTLYCTHGTGGHYAEQFFGPGTRLTVL.

This clone was seen more than once but under ten times. Any gene name here is a mouse gene name. The CDR3 goes on 4 residues after the read ends, and that part is filled in from the germline J gene. The chain links TRBV13-2 to TRBJ2-1; 9 bases agree with TRBD1. The CDR3 has 16 amino acids. Germline V gene sequence: CDR1 NNHNN, CDR2 SYGAGS (reference sequence). V lost 2 bases to trimming and J lost 1 base; unmatched junction nucleotides: 4. CDR3 sequence: CASGDPGTGNYAEQFF. The sequenced CDR3 bases are TGTGCCAGCGGTGACCCCGGGACAGGGAACTATGCT.

This clone occurred many times. Gene labels here are mouse ones. Read sequence stops 4 residues before the CDR3 end, and the germline J gene provides the missing end. The identical CDR3 is also encoded by other nucleotide sequences in the sample. The J gene is TRBJ2-3, the V gene TRBV19; 10 bases fit TRBD2. Trimming cost V 4 bases and J 0 bases; bases outside gene matches: 2. CDR1 is FNHDT and CDR2 is SITEND in the germline V gene (reference sequence). The CDR3 runs to 15 residues. CDR3 DNA (partial): TGTGCCAGCAGTCGGACTGGGGGTAGTGCAGAA. Encoded protein: CASSRTGGSAE. The full CDR3 protein reads CASSRTGGSAETLYF.